This T cell receptor beta chain was identified in a study of cytomegalovirus exposure and HLA in healthy donors. Data came from immunoSEQ multiplex PCR; TCRdb stores just in-frame clones and leaves some out. Seen here are about 88,000 clones, approximately 84% observed once, and the top ten hold over 10%. The CDR3 consists of 14 residues. The V gene lost 3 bases and the J gene lost 7 bases, with 15 bases spanning the gap. Per germline, CDR1 SGDLS and CDR2 YYNGEE. The sequenced sample was PBMCs. J is TRBJ2-3 and V is TRBV9; weak D call: TRBD2 (5 bases). The TCR originated in a woman under 30 in good health and CMV-seropositive. The CDR3 DNA follows: TGTGCCAGCAGCGACCCAAACACTAGAAATACGCAGTATTTT. Translation: CASSDPNTRNTQYF.